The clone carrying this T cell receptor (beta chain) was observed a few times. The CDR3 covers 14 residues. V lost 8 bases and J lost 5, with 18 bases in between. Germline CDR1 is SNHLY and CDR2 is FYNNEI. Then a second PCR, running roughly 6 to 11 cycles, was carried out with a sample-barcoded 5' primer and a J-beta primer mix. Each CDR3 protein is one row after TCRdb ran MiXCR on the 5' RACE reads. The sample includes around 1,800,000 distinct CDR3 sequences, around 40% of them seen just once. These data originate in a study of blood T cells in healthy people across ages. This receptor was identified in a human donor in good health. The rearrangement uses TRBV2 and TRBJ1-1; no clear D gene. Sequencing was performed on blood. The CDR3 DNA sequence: TGTGCCAGCCAACAATTAACGGGAGGTACTGAAGCTTTCTTT. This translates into CASQQLTGGTEAFF. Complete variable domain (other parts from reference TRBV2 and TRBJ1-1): EPEVTQTPSHQVTQMGQEVILRCVPISNHLYFYWYRQILGQKVEFLVSFYNNEISEKSEIFDDQFSVERPDGSNFTLKIRSTKLEDSAMYFCASQQLTGGTEAFFGQGTRLTVV.